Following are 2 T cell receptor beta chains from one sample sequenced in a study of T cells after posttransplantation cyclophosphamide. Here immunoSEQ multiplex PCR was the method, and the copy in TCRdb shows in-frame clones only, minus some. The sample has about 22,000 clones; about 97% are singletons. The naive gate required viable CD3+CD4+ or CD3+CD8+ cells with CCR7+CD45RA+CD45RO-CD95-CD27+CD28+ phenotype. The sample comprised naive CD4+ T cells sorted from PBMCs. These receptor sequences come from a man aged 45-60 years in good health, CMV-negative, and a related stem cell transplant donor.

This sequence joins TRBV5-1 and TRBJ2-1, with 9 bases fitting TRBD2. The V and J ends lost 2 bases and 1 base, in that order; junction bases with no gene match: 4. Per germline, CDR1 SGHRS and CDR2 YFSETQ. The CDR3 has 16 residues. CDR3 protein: CASSLGLALSYNEQFF. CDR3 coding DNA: TGCGCCAGCAGCTTAGGACTAGCGTTATCCTACAATGAGCAGTTCTTC.

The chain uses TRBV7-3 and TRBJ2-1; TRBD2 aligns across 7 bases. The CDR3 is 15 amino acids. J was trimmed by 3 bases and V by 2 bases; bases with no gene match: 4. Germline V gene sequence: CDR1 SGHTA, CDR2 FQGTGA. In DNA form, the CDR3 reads TGTGCCAGCAGCTTAGAAGCTAGCGGCTACAATGAGCAGTTCTTC. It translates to CASSLEASGYNEQFF.